This T cell receptor (beta chain) emerged from a study of shared clonotypes between healthy human individuals. Looking at the study overall: For every donor, three CD4 naive, three CD4 memory, two CD8 naive and one CD8 memory plates were used.

The deep-level immunoSEQ assay was used. The protocol was immunoSEQ multiplex PCR, while the TCRdb copy is restricted to in-frame clones and leaves out a portion. The sample holds millions of clones; more than 85% are singletons and the top ten take 0.3% to 0.4%. Study-wide results and caveats: As a rule, naive subsets had a larger estimated richness than memory subsets. The low donor count limited represented genetic and exposure-history diversity.

About this clone itself: The antigen is undetermined.

Germline loops: CDR1 MGHDK, CDR2 SYGVNS. This CDR3 has 16 residues. Trimming stripped 1 base from V and 4 bases from J, with 16 bases between. The chain combines TRBV25-1 with TRBJ2-5, with D perhaps matching TRBD2 (5 bases). Sequencing used naive CD4+ T cells from PBMCs. Subset noted: CD45RA+ positively selected. The receptor's source is a man aged 18-30 years in good health. Some clones in this sample may be carry-over from other donors' samples. The CDR3 here is CASSELHGSGSETQYF. In DNA, the CDR3 is TGTGCCAGCAGTGAATTACATGGTTCGGGGTCAGAGACCCAGTACTTC.